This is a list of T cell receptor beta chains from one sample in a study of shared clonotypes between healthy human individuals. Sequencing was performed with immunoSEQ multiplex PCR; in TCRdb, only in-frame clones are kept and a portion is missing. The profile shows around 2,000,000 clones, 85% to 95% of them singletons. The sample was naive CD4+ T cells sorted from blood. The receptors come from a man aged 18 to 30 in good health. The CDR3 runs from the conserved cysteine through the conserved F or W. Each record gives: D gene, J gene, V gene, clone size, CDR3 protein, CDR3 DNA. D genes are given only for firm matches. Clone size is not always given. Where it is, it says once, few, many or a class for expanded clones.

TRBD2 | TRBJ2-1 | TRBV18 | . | CASSPELAGNNEQFF | TGTGCCAGCTCACCAGAGCTAGCGGGGAACAATGAGCAGTTCTTC
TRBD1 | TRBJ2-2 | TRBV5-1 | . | CASSLDRGPTGELFF | TGCGCCAGCAGCCTCGACAGGGGCCCCACCGGGGAGCTGTTTTTT
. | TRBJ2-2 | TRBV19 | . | CASSIVDSLTGELFF | TGTGCCAGTAGTATAGTGGACTCCCTCACCGGGGAGCTGTTTTTT
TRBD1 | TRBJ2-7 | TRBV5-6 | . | CASSPLGDRGYEQYF | TGTGCCAGCAGCCCACTTGGGGACAGGGGCTACGAGCAGTACTTC
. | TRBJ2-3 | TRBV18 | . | CASSPPNAGTDTQYF | TGTGCCAGCTCACCACCCAACGCGGGGACAGATACGCAGTATTTT
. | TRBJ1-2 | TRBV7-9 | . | CASSLAGPEIYGYTF | TGTGCCAGCAGCTTAGCCGGTCCGGAAATCTATGGCTACACCTTC
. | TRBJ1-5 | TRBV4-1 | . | CASSQSQGWQPQHF | TGCGCCAGCAGCCAATCACAGGGATGGCAGCCCCAGCATTTT
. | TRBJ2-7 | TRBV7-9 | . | CASSHPTPSGWYEQYF | TGTGCCAGCAGCCACCCTACCCCGTCGGGTTGGTACGAGCAGTACTTC
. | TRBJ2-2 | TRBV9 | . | CASSETYGTGELFF | TGTGCCAGCAGCGAGACGTACGGCACCGGGGAGCTGTTTTTT
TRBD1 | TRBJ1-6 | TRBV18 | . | CASSVNSGTGGFSYNSPLHF | TGTGCCAGCTCCGTAAATTCCGGGACAGGGGGCTTCTCCTATAATTCACCCCTCCACTTT
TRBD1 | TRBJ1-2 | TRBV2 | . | CASAGQSYGYTF | TGTGCCAGCGCGGGACAGTCCTATGGCTACACCTTC
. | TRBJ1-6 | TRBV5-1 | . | CASSLSGQGSLGSYNSPLHF | TGCGCCAGCAGCTTGTCGGGCCAGGGTTCATTGGGCTCCTATAATTCACCCCTCCACTTT
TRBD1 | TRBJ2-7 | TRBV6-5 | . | CASSWGQGHYEQYF | TGTGCCAGCAGTTGGGGACAGGGCCACTACGAGCAGTACTTC
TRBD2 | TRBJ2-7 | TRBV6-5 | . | CASSWTSGIYEQYF | TGTGCCAGCAGCTGGACTAGCGGAATCTACGAGCAGTACTTC
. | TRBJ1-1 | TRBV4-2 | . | CASSQVDVNTEAFF | TGTGCCAGCAGCCAAGTAGACGTGAACACTGAAGCTTTCTTT
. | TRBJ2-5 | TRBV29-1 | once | CSVTTGTQYF | TGCAGCGTCACTACAGGGACCCAGTACTTC
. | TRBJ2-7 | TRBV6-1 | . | CASTWDISYEQYF | TGTGCCAGCACCTGGGACATAAGCTACGAGCAGTACTTC
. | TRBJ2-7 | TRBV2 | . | CASSEFGPSYEQYF | TGTGCCAGCAGTGAATTTGGTCCCTCCTACGAGCAGTACTTC
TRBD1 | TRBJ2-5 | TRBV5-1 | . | CASTGTGGQETQYF | TGCGCCAGTACCGGGACAGGGGGCCAAGAGACCCAGTACTTC
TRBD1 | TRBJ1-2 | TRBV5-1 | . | CASSLGQGAYTF | TGCGCCAGCAGCTTGGGGCAGGGGGCCTACACCTTC
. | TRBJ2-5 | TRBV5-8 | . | CASSLKTQYF | TGTGCCAGCAGCTTGAAGACCCAGTACTTC
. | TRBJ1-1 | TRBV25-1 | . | CASSQGYTEAFF | TGTGCCAGCAGCCAGGGTTACACTGAAGCTTTCTTT
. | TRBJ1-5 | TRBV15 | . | CATSRDQGNQPQHF | TGTGCCACCAGCAGAGATCAGGGGAATCAGCCCCAGCATTTT
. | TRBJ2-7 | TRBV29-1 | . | CSVGAGPHEQYF | TGCAGCGTTGGGGCTGGGCCCCACGAGCAGTACTTC
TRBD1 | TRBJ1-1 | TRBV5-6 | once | CASSLVRGLAPEAFF | TGTGCCAGCAGCTTGGTCAGGGGGTTGGCCCCTGAAGCTTTCTTT
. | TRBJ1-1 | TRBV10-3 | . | CAISEIIMNTEAFF | TGTGCCATCAGTGAAATAATAATGAACACTGAAGCTTTCTTT
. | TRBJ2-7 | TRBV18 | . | CASSPGHEQYF | TGTGCCAGCTCACCGGGGCACGAGCAGTACTTC
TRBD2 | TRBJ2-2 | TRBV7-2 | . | CASSFLAGTNTGELFF | TGTGCCAGCAGCTTTCTAGCGGGAACGAACACCGGGGAGCTGTTTTTT
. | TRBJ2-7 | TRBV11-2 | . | CASSLTEGMRQYF | TGTGCCAGCAGCCTTACAGAGGGGATGAGGCAGTACTTC
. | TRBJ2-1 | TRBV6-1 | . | CASSLQGHEQFF | TGTGCCAGCTCTCTACAGGGCCATGAGCAGTTCTTC
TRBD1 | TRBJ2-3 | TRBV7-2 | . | CASSPTGNQWQYF | TGTGCCAGCAGCCCGACAGGGAATCAATGGCAGTATTTT
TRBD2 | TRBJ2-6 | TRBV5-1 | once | CASRSIAGSSGANVLTF | TGCGCCAGCAGATCAATAGCGGGTAGCTCTGGGGCCAACGTCCTGACTTTC
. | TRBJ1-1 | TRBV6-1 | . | CASSEGQHTEAFF | TGTGCCAGCAGTGAGGGACAACACACTGAAGCTTTCTTT
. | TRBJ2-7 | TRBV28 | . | CASSLRLEQYF | TGTGCCAGCAGTCTTCGACTAGAGCAGTACTTC
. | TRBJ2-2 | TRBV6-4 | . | CASRPQGSTGELFF | TGTGCCAGCAGGCCCCAGGGGAGCACCGGGGAGCTGTTTTTT
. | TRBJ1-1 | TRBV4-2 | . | CASSRATGTVNTEAFF | TGTGCCAGCAGCCGAGCTACAGGGACGGTTAACACTGAAGCTTTCTTT
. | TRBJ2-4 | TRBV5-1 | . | CASSLAGVRTLETDIQYF | TGCGCCAGCAGCTTGGCCGGGGTCAGGACCCTGGAGACGGACATTCAGTACTTC
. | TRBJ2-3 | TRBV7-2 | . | CASSLSAAEGSNTQYF | TGTGCCAGCAGCTTATCTGCCGCAGAAGGTTCCAATACGCAGTATTTT
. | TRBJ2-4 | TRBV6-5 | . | CASSYLGIQYF | TGTGCCAGCAGTTACTTGGGCATTCAGTACTTC
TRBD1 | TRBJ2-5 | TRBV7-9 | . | CASSLSRRTGETQYF | TGTGCCAGCAGCTTATCCCGGCGGACAGGGGAGACCCAGTACTTC
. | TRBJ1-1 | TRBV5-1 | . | CASSLNTNLEAFF | TGCGCCAGCAGCTTGAATACGAATCTTGAAGCTTTCTTT
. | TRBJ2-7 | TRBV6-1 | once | CASSEALRGVEQYF | TGTGCCAGCAGTGAAGCGCTCAGGGGAGTCGAGCAGTACTTC
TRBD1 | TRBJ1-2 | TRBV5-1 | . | CASSLEQGREDGYTF | TGCGCCAGCAGCTTGGAACAGGGGCGTGAGGATGGCTACACCTTC
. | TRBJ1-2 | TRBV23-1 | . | CAALRRAPRRYTF | TGCGCTGCCCTGAGGCGGGCGCCAAGGCGCTACACCTTC
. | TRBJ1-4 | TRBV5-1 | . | CASSLGGKVTNEKLFF | TGCGCCAGCAGCTTGGGGGGCAAAGTTACTAATGAAAAACTGTTTTTT
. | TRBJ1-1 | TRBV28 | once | CASSSFAEAFF | TGTGCCAGCAGTTCTTTTGCTGAAGCTTTCTTT
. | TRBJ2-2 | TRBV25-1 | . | CASSPRDLTGELFF | TGTGCCAGCAGTCCCAGGGACCTCACCGGGGAGCTGTTTTTT
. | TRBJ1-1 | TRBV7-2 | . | CASSLVFNWDMNTEAFF | TGTGCCAGCAGTTTAGTTTTTAATTGGGATATGAACACTGAAGCTTTCTTT
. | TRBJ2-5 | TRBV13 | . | CASSLVPSSQETQYF | TGTGCCAGCAGCCTAGTCCCCTCATCACAAGAGACCCAGTACTTC
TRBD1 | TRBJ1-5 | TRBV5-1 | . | CASSLTPGQGGSNQPQHF | TGCGCCAGCAGCTTGACCCCGGGACAGGGAGGAAGCAATCAGCCCCAGCATTTT
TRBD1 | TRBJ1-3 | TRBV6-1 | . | CASTGTATSGNTIYF | TGTGCCAGCACTGGGACAGCGACCTCTGGAAACACCATATATTTT
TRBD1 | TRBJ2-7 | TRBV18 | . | CASSRGTGAYEQYF | TGTGCCAGCTCACGAGGGACAGGGGCCTACGAGCAGTACTTC
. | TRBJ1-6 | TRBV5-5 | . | CASSLDRRTLHF | TGTGCCAGCAGCTTGGATCGGCGTACCCTCCACTTT
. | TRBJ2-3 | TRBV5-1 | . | CASSLGGPGTDTQYF | TGCGCCAGCAGCCTTGGGGGACCTGGGACAGATACGCAGTATTTT
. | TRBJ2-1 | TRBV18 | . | CASSPQSSSYNEQFF | TGTGCCAGCTCACCCCAAAGTAGCTCCTACAATGAGCAGTTCTTC
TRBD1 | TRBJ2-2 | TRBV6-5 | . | CASNRGTGGSGELFF | TGTGCCAGCAATAGGGGGACAGGGGGTTCCGGGGAGCTGTTTTTT
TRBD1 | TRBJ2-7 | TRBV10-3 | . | CASNRGFSYEQYF | TGTGCCAGCAACAGGGGCTTCTCCTACGAGCAGTACTTC